This TCR beta chain was recorded in a study of blood T cell repertoires in COVID-19 (dated by TCRdb to between 2020 and 2021). Background for the entire study: Samples covering the acute and convalescent phases of COVID-19 were provided by collaborators in the United States, Italy and Spain. The prospective study material was composed of cDNA or gDNA derived from T cells, B-cell-depleted T cells, or PBMCs. Deeply sampled blood TCRbeta repertoires from subjects exposed to, actively infected with, or recovered from COVID-19 were included in the dataset. A freely available public database, intended as a resource for researchers studying the immune response to SARS-CoV-2, is where the repertoires were released. Samples came from the ongoing ImmuneRACE study (first 160 participants) plus 1,254 subjects from 6 global collaborators. Sample metadata almost always included a de-identified subject ID, COVID-19 status, age in years and sex. Where available, HLA class I and class II types were obtained from metadata supplied by the sample provider rather than from assay-based typing.

TCRbeta CDR3 regions were amplified from genomic DNA using the immunoSEQ Assay, a bias-controlled multiplex PCR. As for the authors' bioinformatics: Nucleated cell counts per sample were estimated from amplification of reference gene primers within the assay. Sequence reads were collapsed and filtered to measure the absolute abundance of every unique TCRbeta CDR3 rearrangement. For each sample, productive Simpson clonality was calculated as the square root of Simpson's diversity index over productive rearrangements. The table was pulled from immuneACCESS by TCRdb, which kept in-frame rearrangements only. Such tables lose some clones; where checked, under half of the loss comes from unresolved V genes, and the rest has no known cause. V, J and clone size are those of that table, while D and trimming were read from the DNA. For this sample the table gives 77,000 or so clones, of which 65% to 80% were detected only once. Jointly, the top ten make up 25% to 30% of the sample.

Unmatched junction bases come to 8, with V trimmed by 5 bases and J by 3 bases. The CDR3 contains 15 residues, cysteine and phenylalanine counted. Only the CDR3 part of the read is kept: 45 bases, read in frame from the first base. Per the germline V gene, SGHAT is the CDR1 and FQNNGV is the CDR2. Paper-wide results and their limitations: Clinical and demographic metadata were provided uncurated, with the amount varying by source and participant.

Points on this clone: Its antigen is unknown. Base qualities were left out, and no much larger clone turns up one base away.

The collaborating institutions used their own protocols to collect whole blood in K2EDTA tubes. For TCRbeta analysis, collaborators shipped samples in one of three forms: frozen whole blood, isolated PBMCs, or DNA extracted from either of those sample types. The sequenced sample consisted of peripheral blood. The chain employs TRBV11-2 and TRBJ2-3, and 7 junction bases match TRBD1. This receptor was taken from a woman older than 75 with active or convalescent COVID-19. Here the CDR3 is given as CASSSGGGQTDTQYF. At the DNA level, the sequence is TGTGCCAGCAGCAGTGGTGGGGGACAGACAGATACGCAGTATTTT.